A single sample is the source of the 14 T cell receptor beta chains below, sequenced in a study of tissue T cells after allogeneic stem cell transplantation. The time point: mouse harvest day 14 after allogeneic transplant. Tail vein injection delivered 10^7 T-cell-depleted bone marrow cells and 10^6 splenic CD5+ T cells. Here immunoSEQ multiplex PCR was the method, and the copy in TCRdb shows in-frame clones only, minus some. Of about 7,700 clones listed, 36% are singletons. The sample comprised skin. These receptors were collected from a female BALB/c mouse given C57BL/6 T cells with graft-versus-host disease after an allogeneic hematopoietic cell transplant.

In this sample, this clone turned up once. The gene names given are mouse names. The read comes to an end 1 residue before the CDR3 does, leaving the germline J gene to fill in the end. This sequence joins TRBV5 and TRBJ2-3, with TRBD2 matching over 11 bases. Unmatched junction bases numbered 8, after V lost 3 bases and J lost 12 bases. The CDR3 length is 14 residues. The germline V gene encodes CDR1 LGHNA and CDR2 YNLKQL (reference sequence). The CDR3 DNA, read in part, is TGTGCCAGCAGCCAGGACTGGGGGGTGCAGAACCTGTAT. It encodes CASSQDWGVQNLY. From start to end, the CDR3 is CASSQDWGVQNLYF.

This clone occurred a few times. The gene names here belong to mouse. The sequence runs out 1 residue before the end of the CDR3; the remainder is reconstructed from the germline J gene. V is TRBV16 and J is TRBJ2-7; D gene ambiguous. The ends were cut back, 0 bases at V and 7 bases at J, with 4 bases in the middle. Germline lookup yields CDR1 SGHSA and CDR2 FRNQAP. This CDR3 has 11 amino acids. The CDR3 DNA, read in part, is TGTGCAAGCAGCTTAGAGTTGGAACAGTAC. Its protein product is CASSLELEQY. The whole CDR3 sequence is CASSLELEQYF. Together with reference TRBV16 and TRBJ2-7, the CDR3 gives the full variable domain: NAGVIQTPRHKVTGKGQEATLWCEPISGHSAVFWYRQTIVQGLEFLTYFRNQAPIDDSGMPKERFSAQMPNQSHSTLKIQSTQPQDSAVYLCASSLELEQYFGPGTRLTVL.

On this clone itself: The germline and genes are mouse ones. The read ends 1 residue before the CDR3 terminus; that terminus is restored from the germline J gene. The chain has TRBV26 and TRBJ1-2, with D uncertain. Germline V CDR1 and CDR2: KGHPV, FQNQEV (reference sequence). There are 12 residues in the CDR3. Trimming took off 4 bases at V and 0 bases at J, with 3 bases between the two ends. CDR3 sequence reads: CASSRANSDYTF. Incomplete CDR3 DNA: TGTGCCAGCAGTCGGGCAAACTCCGACTACACC.

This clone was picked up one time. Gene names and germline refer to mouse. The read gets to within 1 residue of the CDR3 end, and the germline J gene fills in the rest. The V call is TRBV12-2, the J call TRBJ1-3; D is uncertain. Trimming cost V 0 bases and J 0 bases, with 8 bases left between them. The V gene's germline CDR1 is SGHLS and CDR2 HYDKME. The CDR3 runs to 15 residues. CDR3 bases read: TGTGCCAGCTCTCTCGACGCCAATTCTGGAAATACGCTCTAT. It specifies CASSLDANSGNTLY. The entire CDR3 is CASSLDANSGNTLYF.

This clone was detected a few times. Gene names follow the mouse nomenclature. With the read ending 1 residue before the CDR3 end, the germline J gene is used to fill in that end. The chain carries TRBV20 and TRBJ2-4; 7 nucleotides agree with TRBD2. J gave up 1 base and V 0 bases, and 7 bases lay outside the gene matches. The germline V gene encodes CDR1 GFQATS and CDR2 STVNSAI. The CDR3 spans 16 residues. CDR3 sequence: CGAREGGGRGQNTLYF. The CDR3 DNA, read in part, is TGTGGTGCTAGGGAAGGTGGGGGGAGAGGTCAAAACACCTTGTAC.

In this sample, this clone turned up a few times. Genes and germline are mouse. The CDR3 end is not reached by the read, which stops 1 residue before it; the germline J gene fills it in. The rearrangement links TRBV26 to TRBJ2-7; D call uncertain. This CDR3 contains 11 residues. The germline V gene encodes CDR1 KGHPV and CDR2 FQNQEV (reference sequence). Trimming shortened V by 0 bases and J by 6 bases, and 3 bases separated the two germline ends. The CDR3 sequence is CASSLSIEQYF. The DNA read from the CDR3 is TGTGCCAGCAGTCTGTCGATTGAACAGTAC.

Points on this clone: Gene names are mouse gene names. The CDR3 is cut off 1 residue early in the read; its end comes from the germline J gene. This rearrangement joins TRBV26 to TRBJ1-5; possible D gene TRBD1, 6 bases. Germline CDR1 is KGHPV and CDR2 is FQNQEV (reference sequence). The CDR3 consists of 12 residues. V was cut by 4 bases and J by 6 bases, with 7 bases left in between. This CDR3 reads CASSPQGQAPLF. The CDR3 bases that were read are TGTGCCAGCAGTCCACAGGGCCAGGCTCCGCTT. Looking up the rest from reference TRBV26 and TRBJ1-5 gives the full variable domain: NSKVIQTPRYLVKGQGQKAKMRCIPEKGHPVVFWYQQNKNNEFKFLINFQNQEVLQQIDMTEKRFSAECPSNSPCSLEIQSSEAGDSALYLCASSPQGQAPLFGEGTRLSVL.

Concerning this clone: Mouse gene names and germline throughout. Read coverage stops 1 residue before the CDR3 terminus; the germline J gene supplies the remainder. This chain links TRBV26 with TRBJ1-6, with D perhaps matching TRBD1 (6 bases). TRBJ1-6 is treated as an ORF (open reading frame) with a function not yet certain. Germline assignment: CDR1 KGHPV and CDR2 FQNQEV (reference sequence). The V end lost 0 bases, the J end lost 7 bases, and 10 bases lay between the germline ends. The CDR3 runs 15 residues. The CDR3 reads CASSLSGGANSPLYF. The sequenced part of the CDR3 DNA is TGTGCCAGCAGTCTGTCGGGGGGCGCGAATTCGCCCCTCTAC.

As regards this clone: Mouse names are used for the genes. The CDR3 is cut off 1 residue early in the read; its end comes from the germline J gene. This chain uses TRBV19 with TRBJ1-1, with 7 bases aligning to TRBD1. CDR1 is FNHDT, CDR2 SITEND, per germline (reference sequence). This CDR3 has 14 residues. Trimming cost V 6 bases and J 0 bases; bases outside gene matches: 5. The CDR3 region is CASTIGGANTEVFF. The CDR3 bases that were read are TGTGCCAGCACCATAGGGGGCGCAAACACAGAAGTCTTC.

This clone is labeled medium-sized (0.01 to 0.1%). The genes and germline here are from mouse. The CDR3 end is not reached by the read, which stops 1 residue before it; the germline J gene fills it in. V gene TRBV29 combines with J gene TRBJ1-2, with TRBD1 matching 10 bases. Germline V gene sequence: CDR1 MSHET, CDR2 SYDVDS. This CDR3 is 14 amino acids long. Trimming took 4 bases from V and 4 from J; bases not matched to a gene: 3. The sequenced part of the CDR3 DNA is TGTGCTAGCAGTTCGACAGGGGGCAGCTCCGACTACACC. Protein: CASSSTGGSSDYT. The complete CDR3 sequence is CASSSTGGSSDYTF.

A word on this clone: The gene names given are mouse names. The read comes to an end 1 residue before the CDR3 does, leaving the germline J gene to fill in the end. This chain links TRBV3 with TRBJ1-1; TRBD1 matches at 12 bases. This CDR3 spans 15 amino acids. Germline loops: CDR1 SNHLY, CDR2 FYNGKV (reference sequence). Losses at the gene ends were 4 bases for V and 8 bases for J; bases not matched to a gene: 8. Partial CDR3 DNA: TGTGCCAGCAGCTCGACCGGGACAGGGGGCAGGGAAGTCTTC. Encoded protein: CASSSTGTGGREVF. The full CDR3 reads CASSSTGTGGREVFF.

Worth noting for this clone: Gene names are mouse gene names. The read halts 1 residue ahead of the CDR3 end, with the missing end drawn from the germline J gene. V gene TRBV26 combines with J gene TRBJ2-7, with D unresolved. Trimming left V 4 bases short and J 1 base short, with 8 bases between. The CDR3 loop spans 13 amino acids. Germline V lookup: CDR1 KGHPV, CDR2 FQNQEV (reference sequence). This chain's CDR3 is CASSPGSSYEQYF. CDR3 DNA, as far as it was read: TGTGCCAGCAGTCCCGGATCTTCCTATGAACAGTAC.

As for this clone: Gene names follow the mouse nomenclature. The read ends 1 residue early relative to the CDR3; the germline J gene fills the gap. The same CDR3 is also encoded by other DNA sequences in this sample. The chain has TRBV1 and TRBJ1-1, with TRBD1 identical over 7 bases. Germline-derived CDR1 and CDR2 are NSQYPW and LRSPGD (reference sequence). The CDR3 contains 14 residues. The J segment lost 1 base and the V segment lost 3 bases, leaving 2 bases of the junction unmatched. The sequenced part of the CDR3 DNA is TGCACCTGCAGTGCCCGGGACAGAAACACAGAAGTCTTC. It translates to CTCSARDRNTEVF. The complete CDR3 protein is CTCSARDRNTEVFF.

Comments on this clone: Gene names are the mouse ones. CDR3 DNA (partial): TGTGCCAGCAGCTCCGGGACAGGGGGCCCGGCTCCGCTT. Translated: CASSSGTGGPAPL. The full-length CDR3 reads as CASSSGTGGPAPLF. V is TRBV3 and J is TRBJ1-5; 12 nucleotides line up with TRBD1. The read ends 1 residue early relative to the CDR3; the germline J gene fills the gap. The CDR3 has 14 amino acids. Germline V gene data show CDR1 as SNHLY and CDR2 as FYNGKV (reference sequence). The J segment lost 9 bases and the V segment lost 4 bases, leaving 4 bases of the junction unmatched. Combining the CDR3 with reference TRBV3 and TRBJ1-5 gives the whole variable domain GPKVLQIPSHQIIDMGQMVTLNCDPVSNHLYFYWYKQILGQQMEFLVNFYNGKVMEKSKLFKDQFSVERPDGSYFTLKIQPTALEDSAVYFCASSSGTGGPAPLFGEGTRLSVL.